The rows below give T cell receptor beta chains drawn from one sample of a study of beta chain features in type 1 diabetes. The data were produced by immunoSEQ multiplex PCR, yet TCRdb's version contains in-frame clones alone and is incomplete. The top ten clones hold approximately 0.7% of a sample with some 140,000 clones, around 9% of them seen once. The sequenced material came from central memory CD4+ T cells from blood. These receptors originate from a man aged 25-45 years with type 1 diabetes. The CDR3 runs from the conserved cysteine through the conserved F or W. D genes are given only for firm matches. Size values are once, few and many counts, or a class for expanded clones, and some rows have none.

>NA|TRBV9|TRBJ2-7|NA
TGTGCCAGCAGCCCCCAGGGAGGCGAGCAGTACTTC
CASSPQGGEQYF
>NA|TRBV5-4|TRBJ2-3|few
TGTGCCAGCAGCCGCGGGCCTCGGGCCACAGATACGCAGTATTTT
CASSRGPRATDTQYF
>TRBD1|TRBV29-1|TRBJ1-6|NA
TGCAGCGTTTTGGACAGGGGGGATTCACCCCTCCACTTT
CSVLDRGDSPLHF
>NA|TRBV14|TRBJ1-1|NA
TGTGCCAGCAGTTACATGGCGGCCTTGAACACTGAAGCTTTCTTT
CASSYMAALNTEAFF
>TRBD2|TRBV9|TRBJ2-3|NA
TGTGCCAGCAGCCCCCTGGGGGAGGGGACAGATACGCAGTATTTT
CASSPLGEGTDTQYF
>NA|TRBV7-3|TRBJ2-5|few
TGTGCCAGCAGCTTCAACTACCAAGAGACCCAGTACTTC
CASSFNYQETQYF
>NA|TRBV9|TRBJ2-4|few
TGTGCCAGCAGCGGGGGACTCGAAAACATTCAGTACTTC
CASSGGLENIQYF
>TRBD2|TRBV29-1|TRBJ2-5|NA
TGCAGCGTTGAGACTAGCGGGGGGGGGACCCAGTACTTC
CSVETSGGGTQYF
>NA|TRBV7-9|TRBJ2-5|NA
TGTGCCAGCAGCGGAGGGGGGGCCCGGGAGACCCAGTACTTC
CASSGGGARETQYF
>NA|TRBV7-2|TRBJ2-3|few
TGTGCCAGTACCAAGCCGGGACTGGACACAGATACGCAGTATTTT
CASTKPGLDTDTQYF